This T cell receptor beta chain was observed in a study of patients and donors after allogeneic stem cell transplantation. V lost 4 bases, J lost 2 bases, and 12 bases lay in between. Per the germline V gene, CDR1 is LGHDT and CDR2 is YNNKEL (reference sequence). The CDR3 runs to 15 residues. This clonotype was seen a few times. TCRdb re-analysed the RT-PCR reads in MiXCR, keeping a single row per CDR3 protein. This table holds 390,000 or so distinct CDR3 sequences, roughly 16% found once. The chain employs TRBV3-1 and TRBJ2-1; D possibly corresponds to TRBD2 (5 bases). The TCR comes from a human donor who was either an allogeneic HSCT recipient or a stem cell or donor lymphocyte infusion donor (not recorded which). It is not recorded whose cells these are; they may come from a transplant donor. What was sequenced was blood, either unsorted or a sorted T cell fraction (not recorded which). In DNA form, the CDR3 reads TGTGCCAGCAGCCGTCCTGCGGGTCCCTACAATGAGCAGTTCTTC. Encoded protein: CASSRPAGPYNEQFF.